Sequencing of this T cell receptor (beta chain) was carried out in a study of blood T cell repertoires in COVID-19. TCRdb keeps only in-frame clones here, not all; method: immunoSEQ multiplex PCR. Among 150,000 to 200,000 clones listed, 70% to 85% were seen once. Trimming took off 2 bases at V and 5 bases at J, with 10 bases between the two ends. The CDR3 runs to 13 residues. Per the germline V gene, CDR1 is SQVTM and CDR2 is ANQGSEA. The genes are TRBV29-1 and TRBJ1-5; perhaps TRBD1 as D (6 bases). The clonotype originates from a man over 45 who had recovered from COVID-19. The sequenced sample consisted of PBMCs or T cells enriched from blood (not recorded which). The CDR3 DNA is TGCAGCGTTGAATGGACAGCCCATCAGCCCCAGCATTTT. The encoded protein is CSVEWTAHQPQHF.